These 32 T cell receptor beta chains were sequenced from one sample in a study of blood T cell repertoires in COVID-19. Here immunoSEQ multiplex PCR was the method, and the copy in TCRdb shows in-frame clones only, minus some. The repertoire holds 100,000 to 150,000 clones, with 84% as singletons. Specimen: peripheral blood. Source of these receptors: a woman in her sixties with acute or convalescent COVID-19.

The chain uses TRBV18 and TRBJ2-3, with D unresolved. Trimming removed 6 bases at V and 3 bases at J, with 16 bases between. The CDR3 sequence is 15 residues long. Germline loops: CDR1 KGHSH, CDR2 LQKENI. The CDR3 nucleotides read TGTGCCAGCTCTACGCGTCCGTCGAAGACAGATACGCAGTATTTT. This translates into CASSTRPSKTDTQYF. Using reference TRBV18 and TRBJ2-3 for the parts outside the CDR3, the full variable domain is NAGVMQNPRHLVRRRGQEARLRCSPMKGHSHVYWYRQLPEEGLKFMVYLQKENIIDESGMPKERFSAEFPKEGPSILRIQQVVRGDSAAYFCASSTRPSKTDTQYFGPGTRLTVL.

The chain combines TRBV10-2 with TRBJ2-5; D is unclear. Per germline, CDR1 WSHSY and CDR2 SAAADI. The CDR3 is made up of 14 amino acids. The V end was cut by 3 bases, the J end by 0 bases, with 8 bases between. The CDR3 here is CASSDGRYQETQYF. CDR3 coding DNA: TGCGCCAGCAGTGACGGCAGGTACCAAGAGACCCAGTACTTC.

This chain connects TRBV4-2 to TRBJ2-4; D not certain. The V and J ends lost 5 bases and 8 bases respectively, with 19 bases between them. The V gene's germline CDR1 is LGHNA and CDR2 YNFKEQ. This CDR3 spans 15 amino acids. This chain's CDR3 is CASSANKNPRDIQYF. The CDR3 DNA reads TGTGCCAGCAGCGCCAACAAAAACCCTCGGGACATTCAGTACTTC.

This chain links TRBV19 with TRBJ1-1; the D is unclear. This CDR3 has 11 amino acids. CDR1 and CDR2 (germline): LNHDA, SQIVND (reference sequence). V dropped 3 bases and J dropped 8 bases, with 7 bases sitting between them. CDR3 DNA: TGTGCCAGTAGTATTTCAGGCGAAGCTTTCTTT. It encodes CASSISGEAFF.

The gene calls are TRBV6-5 and TRBJ2-5; 7 nucleotides match TRBD1. Per the germline V gene, CDR1 is MNHEY and CDR2 is SVGAGI. This CDR3 spans 11 amino acids. Germline trimming cut 5 bases from V and 12 bases from J; bases unmatched to any gene: 6. The CDR3 DNA sequence: TGTGCCAGCAGTAGCGGACAGGAGGAGTACTTC. It yields the protein CASSSGQEEYF.

The rearrangement uses TRBV11-2 and TRBJ1-1; TRBD1 might be the D (5 bases). CDR1 SGHAT and CDR2 FQNNGV come from the germline V gene. This CDR3 is 13 amino acids long. The V gene lost 3 bases and the J gene lost 4 bases, with 9 bases spanning the gap. Here the CDR3 reads CASSFNQGTEAFF. The DNA for the CDR3 is TGTGCCAGCAGCTTTAACCAGGGCACTGAAGCTTTCTTT.

The chain is built from TRBV11-2 and TRBJ2-1, with unresolved D. V was shortened by 5 bases and J by 10 bases, with 12 bases between the two germline ends. Germline assignment: CDR1 SGHAT and CDR2 FQNNGV. CDR3 length: 12 residues. DNA for the CDR3: TGTGCCAGCAGCCCCCAGGCAGAGGAGCAGTTCTTC. Translated: CASSPQAEEQFF.

CDR3 sequence (DNA): TGCACCAGCAGCCCGGGGCCCGGGACTAGCGGGGGGGCGAGCTCCTACGAGCAGTACGTC. The encoded protein is CTSSPGPGTSGGASSYEQYV. The V call is TRBV1, the J call TRBJ2-7; TRBD2, as called in the table, went unchecked against the DNA. TRBV1 is described as a pseudogene. The CDR3 has 20 amino acids.

The gene calls are TRBV9 and TRBJ1-4, with 7 positions matching TRBD1. CDR3 length equals 14 residues. Germline CDR1 and CDR2: SGDLS and YYNGEE. The V and J ends lost 4 bases and 3 bases, in that order; junction bases with no gene match: 3. The CDR3 loop reads CASSSGQSNEKLFF. The CDR3 DNA is TGTGCCAGCAGCTCGGGACAGTCTAATGAAAAACTGTTTTTT.

The chain links TRBV7-8 to TRBJ2-2, with 11 bases that match TRBD2. CDR3 length: 17 residues. Germline V gives CDR1 SGHVS, CDR2 FQNEAQ. V was clipped by 1 base and J by 4 bases; unmatched bases: 5. The CDR3 loop reads CASSLGRLAGSTGELFF. The CDR3 DNA reads as TGTGCCAGCAGCTTAGGCCGACTAGCGGGGAGCACCGGGGAGCTGTTTTTT.

The chain uses TRBV18 and TRBJ1-5; no firm D call. V lost 3 bases and J lost 7, with 13 bases in between. This CDR3 contains 14 residues. The germline V gene has CDR1 KGHSH and CDR2 LQKENI. CDR3 in amino acids: CASSPGQTRQPQHF. The CDR3 nucleotides are TGTGCCAGCTCACCTGGGCAGACCAGACAGCCCCAGCATTTT.

The CDR3 DNA sequence: TGTGCCAGCAGTCGAGACAGTCCCTACGAGCAGTACTTC. Translated: CASSRDSPYEQYF. This chain joins TRBV9 and TRBJ2-7; perhaps TRBD1 as D (5 bases). The CDR3 loop spans 13 amino acids. Trimming stripped 5 bases from V and 2 bases from J, with 11 bases between. The germline V gene has CDR1 SGDLS and CDR2 YYNGEE. The whole variable domain, remainder taken from reference TRBV9 and TRBJ2-7, is DSGVTQTPKHLITATGQRVTLRCSPRSGDLSVYWYQQSLDQGLQFLIQYYNGEERAKGNILERFSAQQFPDLHSELNLSSLELGDSALYFCASSRDSPYEQYFGPGTRLTVT.

The chain combines TRBV3-1 (or the pseudogene TRBV3-2) with TRBJ2-1; 11 nucleotides align to TRBD2. Germline CDR1 reads LGHDT; CDR2 reads YNNKEL (reference sequence). The CDR3 runs 17 residues. J was trimmed by 0 bases and V by 3 bases; bases with no gene match: 4. The CDR3 coding sequence is TGTGCCAGCAGCCACTTAGCGGGGGGGAGCTCCTACAATGAGCAGTTCTTC. Amino acids: CASSHLAGGSSYNEQFF.

This chain connects TRBV27 to TRBJ1-2; a weak D match, TRBD1 (6 bases). Germline V gene sequence: CDR1 MNHEY, CDR2 SMNVEV (reference sequence). CDR3 length equals 13 residues. V was shortened by 3 bases and J by 5 bases, with 10 bases between the two germline ends. The CDR3 bases are TGTGCCAGCAGTTTTTCTCAGGGGTATGGCTACACCTTC. This translates into CASSFSQGYGYTF.

In regard to this clone: The germline gene is not matched at one end of the junction; a read error may be the cause. This chain links TRBV2 with TRBJ1-6, with D possibly matching TRBD1 (6 bases). The germline V gene encodes CDR1 SNHLY and CDR2 FYNNEI. The length of the CDR3 is 15 residues. The CDR3 loop is CASREGQTYNSPLHF. The DNA for the CDR3 is TGTGCCAGCAGGGAAGGACAGACCTATAATTCACCCCTCCACTTT.

The V gene is TRBV12-1, the J gene TRBJ1-4; the table's D call of TRBD1 was not tested on the DNA. TRBV12-1 is annotated as a pseudogene. The CDR3 runs to 17 residues. The CDR3 region is CASGQQGSHTPNEKLFF. The DNA for the CDR3 is TGTGCCAGCGGACAGCAGGGAAGCCATACCCCTAATGAAAAACTGTTTTTT.

The sample holds a few counts of this clone. This chain joins TRBV18 and TRBJ1-5; D is unresolved. The V and J ends lost 0 bases and 9 bases respectively, with 9 bases between them. The CDR3 sequence is 13 residues long. The germline V gene has CDR1 KGHSH and CDR2 LQKENI. This CDR3 reads CASSPPGGRPQHF. The CDR3 coding sequence is TGTGCCAGCTCACCACCCGGTGGGAGGCCCCAGCATTTT.

There are a few counts of this clone. The V gene is TRBV5-1, the J gene TRBJ1-1, with D unclear. Per the germline V gene, CDR1 is SGHRS and CDR2 is YFSETQ. Trimming pared 1 base from V and 5 bases from J, leaving 9 bases between. This CDR3 region has 13 residues. Here the CDR3 reads CASSLKGGTEAFF. The CDR3 DNA sequence: TGCGCCAGCAGCTTGAAGGGAGGAACTGAAGCTTTCTTT.

The V gene is TRBV9, the J gene TRBJ1-6; possibly TRBD1 for D (6 bases). Deletions cut 0 bases from V and 9 bases from J, with 13 bases between. The V gene's germline CDR1 is SGDLS and CDR2 YYNGEE. The CDR3 extends over 15 amino acids. The CDR3 here is CASSVGQVGGSPLHF. The CDR3 DNA reads as TGTGCCAGCAGCGTAGGACAGGTAGGAGGTTCACCCCTCCACTTT.

The CDR3 sequence: CASRAGADTQYF. The CDR3 DNA follows: TGTGCCAGCAGAGCAGGGGCAGATACGCAGTATTTT. The chain uses TRBV6-5 and TRBJ2-3; weak D call: TRBD1 (6 bases). The CDR3 contains 12 residues. V was shortened by 6 bases and J by 4 bases, with 8 bases between the two germline ends. Germline V gene lookup returns CDR1 MNHEY and CDR2 SVGAGI.

V gene TRBV7-2 combines with J gene TRBJ1-5, with D unresolved. CDR1 is SGHTA and CDR2 is FQGNSA in the germline V gene. V was shortened by 5 bases and J by 0 bases, with 5 bases between the two germline ends. The CDR3 length is 13 residues. CDR3 residues: CASSPVSNQPQHF. The CDR3 region has the DNA TGTGCCAGCAGCCCCGTTAGCAATCAGCCCCAGCATTTT.

This clone was counted once. The genes are TRBV5-6 and TRBJ1-1; D unresolved. The CDR3 length is 15 residues. Germline V gene data show CDR1 as SGHDT and CDR2 as YYEEEE. Trimming removed 2 bases from V and 1 base from J, with 12 bases in between. For the CDR3, the DNA is TGTGCCAGCAGCTTCCCCATGGCCCGGAACACTGAAGCTTTCTTT. It codes for CASSFPMARNTEAFF.

The rearrangement uses TRBV6-6 and TRBJ1-6; the D is unclear. Trimming cost V 4 bases and J 9 bases, with 7 bases left between them. CDR1 and CDR2 (germline): MNHNY, SVGAGI (reference sequence). The CDR3 extends over 12 amino acids. This CDR3 reads CASSSSGSPLHF. Written as DNA, the CDR3 is TGTGCCAGCAGTTCATCGGGTTCACCCCTCCACTTT.

CDR3 in DNA: TGTGCCAGCATCTCCGTACAGGGACATGGGGCCAACGTCCTGACTTTC. Protein product: CASISVQGHGANVLTF. The chain is built from TRBV5-5 and TRBJ2-6, with D perhaps TRBD1 (6 bases). Between the trimmed V and J ends, which lost 6 bases and 3 bases, there was a span of 16 bases. CDR3 length equals 16 residues. Germline values: CDR1 SGHKS, CDR2 YYEKEE (reference sequence).

The genes are TRBV12-5 and TRBJ2-1; 9 bases fit TRBD1. V gave up 7 bases and J gave up 4 bases; unmatched junction bases: 5. Germline loops: CDR1 LGHNT, CDR2 FRNRAP. The CDR3 consists of 14 residues. This CDR3 is CASAPGQGYNEQFF. The CDR3 bases are TGTGCTAGTGCCCCGGGACAGGGATACAATGAGCAGTTCTTC.

The gene calls are TRBV24-1 and TRBJ1-5; D is undetermined. CDR3 length: 14 amino acids. Germline lookup yields CDR1 KGHDR and CDR2 SFDVKD. Trimming pared 5 bases from V and 0 bases from J, leaving 7 bases between. This CDR3 is CATSGGYSNQPQHF. The CDR3 DNA is TGTGCCACCAGTGGAGGATATAGCAATCAGCCCCAGCATTTT.

This sequence joins TRBV5-1 and TRBJ1-6, with D perhaps matching TRBD1 (6 bases). This CDR3 contains 16 residues. CDR1 is SGHRS, CDR2 YFSETQ, per germline. Trimming removed 5 bases at V and 8 bases at J, with 20 bases between. This CDR3 is CASRGLGKSGDSPLHF. The CDR3 DNA follows: TGCGCCAGCAGGGGTCTGGGGAAATCAGGGGATTCACCCCTCCACTTT.

The J gene is TRBJ2-1, the V gene TRBV19, with 7 bases matching TRBD1. CDR1 and CDR2 from the germline V gene are LNHDA and SQIVND (reference sequence). This CDR3 comprises 16 residues. The junction had 12 bases not matched to a gene; V was cut back by 5 bases and J by 5 bases. The CDR3 sequence is CASSLQGQLDNNEQFF. CDR3 DNA: TGTGCCAGTAGTCTCCAGGGACAGTTGGACAACAATGAGCAGTTCTTC.

The genes are TRBV6-1 and TRBJ1-1; 9 bases agree with TRBD1. The ends lost 3 bases at V and 4 bases at J; junction bases unmatched: 9. This CDR3 is built from 16 residues. Germline V gene data show CDR1 as MNHNS and CDR2 as SASEGT. The chain's CDR3 is CASSDKTTGGSTEAFF. CDR3 nucleotides: TGTGCCAGCAGTGACAAGACGACAGGGGGTAGCACTGAAGCTTTCTTT.

The chain is built from TRBV7-2 and TRBJ2-1, with a possible D match to TRBD1 (6 bases). There are 15 residues in the CDR3. Between the trimmed V and J ends, which lost 1 base and 1 base, there was a span of 8 bases. CDR1 and CDR2 from the germline V gene are SGHTA and FQGNSA. The CDR3 region is CASSLGGGSYNEQFF. In DNA form, the CDR3 reads TGTGCCAGCAGCTTAGGAGGGGGATCCTACAATGAGCAGTTCTTC.

This chain uses TRBV9 with TRBJ1-1, with TRBD1 identical over 8 bases. The CDR3 consists of 16 residues. V lost 3 bases, J lost 6 bases, and 13 bases stayed unmatched. The germline V gene encodes CDR1 SGDLS and CDR2 YYNGEE. CDR3 sequence: CASSALGTGRGPEAFF. As DNA, the CDR3 is TGTGCCAGCAGCGCCCTCGGGACAGGTCGGGGGCCTGAAGCTTTCTTT.

The sample holds a few counts of this clone. The gene calls are TRBV5-1 and TRBJ1-5, with D possibly matching TRBD1 (5 bases). The CDR3 has 15 amino acids. The V end was cut by 4 bases, the J end by 3 bases, with 14 bases between. Germline V gene lookup returns CDR1 SGHRS and CDR2 YFSETQ. The CDR3 spells CASSRVGGDNQPQHF. In DNA form, the CDR3 reads TGCGCCAGCAGCCGGGTGGGGGGAGACAATCAGCCCCAGCATTTT. The full variable domain, with the rest looked up from reference TRBV5-1 and TRBJ1-5, is KAGVTQTPRYLIKTRGQQVTLSCSPISGHRSVSWYQQTPGQGLQFLFEYFSETQRNKGNFPGRFSGRQFSNSRSEMNVSTLELGDSALYLCASSRVGGDNQPQHFGDGTRLSIL.